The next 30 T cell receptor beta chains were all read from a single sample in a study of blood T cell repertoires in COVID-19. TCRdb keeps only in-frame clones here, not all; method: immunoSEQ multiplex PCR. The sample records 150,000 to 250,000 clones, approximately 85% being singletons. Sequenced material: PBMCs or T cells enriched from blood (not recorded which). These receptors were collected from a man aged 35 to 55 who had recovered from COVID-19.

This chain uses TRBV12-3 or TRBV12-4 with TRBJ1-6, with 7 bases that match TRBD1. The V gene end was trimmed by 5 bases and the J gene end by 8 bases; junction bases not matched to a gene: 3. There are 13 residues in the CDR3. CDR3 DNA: TGTGCCAGCAGTCGTCAGGGGGATTCACCCCTCCACTTT. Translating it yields CASSRQGDSPLHF.

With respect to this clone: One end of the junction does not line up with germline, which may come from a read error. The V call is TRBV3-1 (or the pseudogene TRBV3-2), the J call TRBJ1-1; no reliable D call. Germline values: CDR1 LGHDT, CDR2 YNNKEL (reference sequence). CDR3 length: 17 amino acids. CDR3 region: CASSQDHIGYSTTKAFF. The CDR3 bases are TGTGCCAGCAGCCAAGATCATATTGGGTATTCGACCACTAAAGCTTTCTTT.

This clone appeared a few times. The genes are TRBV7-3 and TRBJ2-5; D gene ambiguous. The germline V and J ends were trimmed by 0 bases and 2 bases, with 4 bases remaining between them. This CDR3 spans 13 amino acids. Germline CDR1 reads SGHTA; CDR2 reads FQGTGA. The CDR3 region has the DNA TGTGCCAGCAGCTTAACCAAACAAGAGACCCAGTACTTC. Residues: CASSLTKQETQYF.

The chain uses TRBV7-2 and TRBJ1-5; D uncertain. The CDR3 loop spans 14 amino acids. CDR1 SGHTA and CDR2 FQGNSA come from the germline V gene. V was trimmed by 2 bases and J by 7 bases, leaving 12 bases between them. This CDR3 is CASSLYESGQPQHF. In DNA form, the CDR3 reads TGTGCCAGCAGCTTATACGAGAGCGGACAGCCCCAGCATTTT.

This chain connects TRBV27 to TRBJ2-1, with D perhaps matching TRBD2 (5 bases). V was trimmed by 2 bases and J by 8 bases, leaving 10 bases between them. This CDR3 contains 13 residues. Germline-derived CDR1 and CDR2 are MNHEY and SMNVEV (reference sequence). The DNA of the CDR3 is TGTGCCAGCAGTTTAACGGGGTCGTATGAGCAGTTCTTC. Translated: CASSLTGSYEQFF.

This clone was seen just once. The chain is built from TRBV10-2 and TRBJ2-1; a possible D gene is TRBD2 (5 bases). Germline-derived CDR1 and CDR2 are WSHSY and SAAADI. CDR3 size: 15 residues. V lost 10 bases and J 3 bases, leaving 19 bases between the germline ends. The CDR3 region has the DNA TGCGCCACCTTCTCAGCGGCCAGGTTCTACAATGAGCAGTTCTTC. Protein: CATFSAARFYNEQFF.

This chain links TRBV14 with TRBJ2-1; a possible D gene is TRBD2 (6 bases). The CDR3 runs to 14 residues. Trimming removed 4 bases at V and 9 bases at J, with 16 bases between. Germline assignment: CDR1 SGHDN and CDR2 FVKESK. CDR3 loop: CASSLSGLLGEQFF. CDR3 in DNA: TGTGCCAGCAGCCTGTCGGGACTCTTGGGTGAGCAGTTCTTC.

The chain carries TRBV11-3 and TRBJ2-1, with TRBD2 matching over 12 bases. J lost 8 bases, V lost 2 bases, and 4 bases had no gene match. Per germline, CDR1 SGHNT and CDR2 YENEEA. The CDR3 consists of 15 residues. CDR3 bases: TGTGCCAGCAGCTTACTAGCGGGAGGGAACCATGAGCAGTTCTTC. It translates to CASSLLAGGNHEQFF.

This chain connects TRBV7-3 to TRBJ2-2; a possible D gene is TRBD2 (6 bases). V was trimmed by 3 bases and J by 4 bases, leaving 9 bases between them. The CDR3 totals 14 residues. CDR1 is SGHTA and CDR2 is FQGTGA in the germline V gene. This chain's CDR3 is CASSFSGSTGELFF. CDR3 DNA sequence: TGTGCCAGCAGCTTTAGCGGTAGCACCGGGGAGCTGTTTTTT.

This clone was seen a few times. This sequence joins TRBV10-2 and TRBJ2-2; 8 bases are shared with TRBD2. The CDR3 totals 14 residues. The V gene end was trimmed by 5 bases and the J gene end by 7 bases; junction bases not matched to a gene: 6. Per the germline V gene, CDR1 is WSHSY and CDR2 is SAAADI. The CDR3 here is CASSSTSVGGELFF. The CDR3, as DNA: TGCGCCAGCAGTTCGACTAGCGTCGGCGGGGAGCTGTTTTTT.

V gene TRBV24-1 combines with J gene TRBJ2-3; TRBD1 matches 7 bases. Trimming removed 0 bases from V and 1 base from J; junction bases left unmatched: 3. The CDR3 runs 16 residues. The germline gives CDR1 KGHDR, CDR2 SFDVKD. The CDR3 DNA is TGTGCCACCAGTGATTTGGGGGACAGTCGCACAGATACGCAGTATTTT. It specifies CATSDLGDSRTDTQYF.

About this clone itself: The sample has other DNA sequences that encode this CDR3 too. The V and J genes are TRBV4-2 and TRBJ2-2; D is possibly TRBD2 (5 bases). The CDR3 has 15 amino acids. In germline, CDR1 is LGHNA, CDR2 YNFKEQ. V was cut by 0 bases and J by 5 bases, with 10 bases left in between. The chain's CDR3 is CASSQETGGTGELFF. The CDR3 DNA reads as TGTGCCAGCAGCCAAGAAACTGGCGGGACCGGGGAGCTGTTTTTT.

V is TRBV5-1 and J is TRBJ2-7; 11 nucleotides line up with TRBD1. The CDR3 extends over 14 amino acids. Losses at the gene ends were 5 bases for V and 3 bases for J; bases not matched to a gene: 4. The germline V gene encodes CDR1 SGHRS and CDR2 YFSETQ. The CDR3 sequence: CASSSGTGGYEQYF. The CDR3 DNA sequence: TGCGCCAGCAGTTCCGGGACAGGGGGCTACGAGCAGTACTTC. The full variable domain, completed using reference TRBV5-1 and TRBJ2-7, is KAGVTQTPRYLIKTRGQQVTLSCSPISGHRSVSWYQQTPGQGLQFLFEYFSETQRNKGNFPGRFSGRQFSNSRSEMNVSTLELGDSALYLCASSSGTGGYEQYFGPGTRLTVT.

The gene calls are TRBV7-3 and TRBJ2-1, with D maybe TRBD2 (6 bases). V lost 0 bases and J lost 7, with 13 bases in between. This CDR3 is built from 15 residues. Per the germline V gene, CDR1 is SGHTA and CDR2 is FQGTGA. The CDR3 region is CASSLTRDEVNEQFF. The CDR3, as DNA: TGTGCCAGCAGCTTAACGCGGGACGAGGTGAATGAGCAGTTCTTC.

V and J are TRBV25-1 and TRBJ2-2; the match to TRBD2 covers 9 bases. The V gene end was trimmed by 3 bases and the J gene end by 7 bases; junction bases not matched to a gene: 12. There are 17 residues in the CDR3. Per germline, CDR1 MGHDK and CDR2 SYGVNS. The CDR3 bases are TGTGCCAGCAGTGAGGGCTTGGCGGGAGGGCCCATCGGGGAGCTGTTTTTT. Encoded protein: CASSEGLAGGPIGELFF.

The CDR3 nucleotides read TGTGCCAGCTCACCTTCAGGGGCGACCTCTGGAAACACCATATATTTT. Protein sequence: CASSPSGATSGNTIYF. V usage is TRBV18 and J usage is TRBJ1-3, with TRBD1 as a possible D gene (6 bases). Trimming stripped 3 bases from V and 0 bases from J, with 12 bases between. CDR1 and CDR2 from the germline V gene are KGHSH and LQKENI. The CDR3 loop spans 16 amino acids.

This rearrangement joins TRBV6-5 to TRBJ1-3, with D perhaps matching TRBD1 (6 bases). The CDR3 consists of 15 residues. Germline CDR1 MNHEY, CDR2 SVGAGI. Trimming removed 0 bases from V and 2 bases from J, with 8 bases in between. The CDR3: CASSYSRGPGNTIYF. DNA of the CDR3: TGTGCCAGCAGTTACTCCAGGGGCCCTGGAAACACCATATATTTT.

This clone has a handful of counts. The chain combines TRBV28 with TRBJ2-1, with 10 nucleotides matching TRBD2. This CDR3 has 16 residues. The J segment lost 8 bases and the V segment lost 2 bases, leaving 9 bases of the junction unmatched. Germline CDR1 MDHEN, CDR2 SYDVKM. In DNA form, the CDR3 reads TGTGCCAGCAGTTTAATGCTAGCGGGAGTGGTGGATGAGCAGTTCTTC. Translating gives CASSLMLAGVVDEQFF.

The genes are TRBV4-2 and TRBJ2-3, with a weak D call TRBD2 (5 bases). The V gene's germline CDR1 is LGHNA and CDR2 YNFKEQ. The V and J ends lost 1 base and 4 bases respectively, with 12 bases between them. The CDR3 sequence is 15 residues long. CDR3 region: CASSQATLASDTQYF. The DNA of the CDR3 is TGTGCCAGCAGCCAAGCCACTCTAGCCTCAGATACGCAGTATTTT.

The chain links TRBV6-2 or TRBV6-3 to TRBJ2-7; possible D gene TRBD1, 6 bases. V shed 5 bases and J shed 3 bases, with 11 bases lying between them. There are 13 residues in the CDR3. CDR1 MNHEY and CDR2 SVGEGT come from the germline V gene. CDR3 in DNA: TGTGCCAGCAGTCAAACGGACAGCTACGAGCAGTACGTC. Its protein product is CASSQTDSYEQYV.

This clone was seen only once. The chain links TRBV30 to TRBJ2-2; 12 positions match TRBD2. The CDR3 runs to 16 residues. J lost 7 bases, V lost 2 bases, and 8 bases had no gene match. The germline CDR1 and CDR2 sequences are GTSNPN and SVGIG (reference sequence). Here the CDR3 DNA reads TGTGCCTGGAGTCCGACTAGCGGGAGATTGGGCGGGGAGCTGTTTTTT. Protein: CAWSPTSGRLGGELFF.

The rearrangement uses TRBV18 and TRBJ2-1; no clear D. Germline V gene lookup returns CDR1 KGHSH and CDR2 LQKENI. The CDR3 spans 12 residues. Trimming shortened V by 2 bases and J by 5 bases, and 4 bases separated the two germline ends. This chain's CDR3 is CASSPNNNEQFF. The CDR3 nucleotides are TGTGCCAGCTCACCAAACAACAATGAGCAGTTCTTC. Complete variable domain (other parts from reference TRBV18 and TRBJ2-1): NAGVMQNPRHLVRRRGQEARLRCSPMKGHSHVYWYRQLPEEGLKFMVYLQKENIIDESGMPKERFSAEFPKEGPSILRIQQVVRGDSAAYFCASSPNNNEQFFGPGTRLTVL.

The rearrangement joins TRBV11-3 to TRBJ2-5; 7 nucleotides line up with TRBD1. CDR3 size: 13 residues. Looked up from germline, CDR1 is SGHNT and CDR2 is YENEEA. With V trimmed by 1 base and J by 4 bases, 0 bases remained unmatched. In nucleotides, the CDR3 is TGTGCCAGCAGCTTAGGACAGGGAGAGACCCAGTACTTC. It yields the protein CASSLGQGETQYF.

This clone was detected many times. CDR3 bases: TGCGCCAGCAGCTTGGCACAGGACACTGAAGCTTTCTTT. It is translated as CASSLAQDTEAFF. The chain has TRBV5-1 and TRBJ1-1, with a tentative D call TRBD1 (5 bases). V was cut by 0 bases and J by 3 bases, with 6 bases left in between. This CDR3 has 13 residues. CDR1 is SGHRS, CDR2 YFSETQ, per germline. The variable domain in full, completed from reference TRBV5-1 and TRBJ1-1, reads KAGVTQTPRYLIKTRGQQVTLSCSPISGHRSVSWYQQTPGQGLQFLFEYFSETQRNKGNFPGRFSGRQFSNSRSEMNVSTLELGDSALYLCASSLAQDTEAFFGQGTRLTVV.

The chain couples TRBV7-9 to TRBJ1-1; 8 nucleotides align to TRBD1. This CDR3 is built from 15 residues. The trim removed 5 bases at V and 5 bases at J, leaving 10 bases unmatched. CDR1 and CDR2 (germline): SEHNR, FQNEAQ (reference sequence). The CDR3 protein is CASSRYDRGRTEAFF. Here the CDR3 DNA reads TGTGCCAGCAGCCGGTACGACAGGGGCCGAACTGAAGCTTTCTTT.

The CDR3 sequence: CASSIRRVRNQPQHF. CDR3 DNA: TGTGCCAGTAGTATAAGGAGGGTGAGAAATCAGCCCCAGCATTTT. The V and J genes are TRBV19 and TRBJ1-5; no clear D gene. Germline assignment: CDR1 LNHDA and CDR2 SQIVND (reference sequence). This CDR3 comprises 15 residues. Trimming stripped 2 bases from V and 4 bases from J, with 12 bases between.

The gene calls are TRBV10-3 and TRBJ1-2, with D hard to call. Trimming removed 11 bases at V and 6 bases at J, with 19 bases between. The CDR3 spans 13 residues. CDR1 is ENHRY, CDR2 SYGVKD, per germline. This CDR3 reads CASQPPSGDGYTF. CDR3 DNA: TGTGCCTCTCAACCCCCCTCGGGAGATGGCTACACCTTC.

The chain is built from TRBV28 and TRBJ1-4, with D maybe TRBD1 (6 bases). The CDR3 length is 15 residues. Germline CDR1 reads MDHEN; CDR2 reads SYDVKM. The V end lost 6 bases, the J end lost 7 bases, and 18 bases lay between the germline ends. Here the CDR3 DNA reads TGTGCCAGCAGACTTCCACAGGGAGACGGTGAAAAACTGTTTTTT. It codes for CASRLPQGDGEKLFF.

CDR3 nucleotides: TGTGCCAGCAGCTTAGCGCGGACAGTTTACACCGGGGAGCTGTTTTTT. Protein sequence: CASSLARTVYTGELFF. This rearrangement joins TRBV7-2 to TRBJ2-2; D is possibly TRBD1 (6 bases). This CDR3 has 16 amino acids. Trimming removed 0 bases from V and 3 bases from J, with 11 bases in between. From germline, CDR1 is SGHTA and CDR2 FQGNSA.

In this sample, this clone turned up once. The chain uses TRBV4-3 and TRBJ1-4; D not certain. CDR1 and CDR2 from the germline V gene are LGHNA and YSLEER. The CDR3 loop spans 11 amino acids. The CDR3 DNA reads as TGCGTGAGCTTAACTAATGAAAAACTGTTTTTT. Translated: CVSLTNEKLFF.